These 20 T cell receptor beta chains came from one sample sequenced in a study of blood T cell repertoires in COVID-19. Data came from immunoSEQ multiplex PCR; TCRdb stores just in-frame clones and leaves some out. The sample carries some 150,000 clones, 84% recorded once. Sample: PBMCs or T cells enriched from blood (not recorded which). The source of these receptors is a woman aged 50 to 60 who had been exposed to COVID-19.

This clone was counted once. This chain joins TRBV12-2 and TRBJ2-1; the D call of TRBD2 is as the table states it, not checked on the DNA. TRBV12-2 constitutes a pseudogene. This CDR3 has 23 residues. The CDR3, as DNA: TGTGCAAGTCGCTTAACCCACTTATTAGCGGGAGGGCATAGAGGGAGCTCCTACAATGAGCAGTTCTTC. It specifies CASRLTHLLAGGHRGSSYNEQFF.

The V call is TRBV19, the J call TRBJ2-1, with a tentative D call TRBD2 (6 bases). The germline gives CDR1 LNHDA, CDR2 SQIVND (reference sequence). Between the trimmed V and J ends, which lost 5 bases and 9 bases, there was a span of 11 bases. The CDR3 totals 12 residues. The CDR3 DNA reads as TGTGCCAGTAGTCGCGGCGGGGCTGAGCAGTTCTTC. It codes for CASSRGGAEQFF.

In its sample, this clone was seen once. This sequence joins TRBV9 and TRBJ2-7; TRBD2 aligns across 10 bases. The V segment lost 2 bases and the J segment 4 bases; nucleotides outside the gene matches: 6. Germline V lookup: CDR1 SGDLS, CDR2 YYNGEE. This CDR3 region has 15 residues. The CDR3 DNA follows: TGTGCCAGCAGCGTCCTAGCGGGGGAACTTTACGAGCAGTACTTC. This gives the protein CASSVLAGELYEQYF.

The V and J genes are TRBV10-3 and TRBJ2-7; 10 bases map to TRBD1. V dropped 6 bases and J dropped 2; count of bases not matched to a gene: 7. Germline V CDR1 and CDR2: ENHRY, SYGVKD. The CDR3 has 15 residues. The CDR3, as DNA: TGTGCCATCAGGGAAAAAGGGACAGGGGCCTACGAGCAGTACTTC. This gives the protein CAIREKGTGAYEQYF.

CDR3 amino acids: CASGFRSGDTEAFF. DNA for the CDR3: TGTGCTAGTGGTTTCCGCTCAGGCGACACTGAAGCTTTCTTT. The gene calls are TRBV12-5 and TRBJ1-1; D unclear. CDR3 size: 14 residues. V dropped 3 bases and J dropped 3 bases, with 11 bases sitting between them. Looked up from germline, CDR1 is LGHNT and CDR2 is FRNRAP.

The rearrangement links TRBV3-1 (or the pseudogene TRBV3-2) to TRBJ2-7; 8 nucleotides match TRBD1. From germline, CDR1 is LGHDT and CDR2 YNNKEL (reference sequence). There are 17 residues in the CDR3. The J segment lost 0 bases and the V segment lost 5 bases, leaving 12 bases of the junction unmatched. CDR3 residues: CASSGNQAGTGSYEQYF. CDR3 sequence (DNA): TGTGCCAGCAGCGGGAACCAGGCCGGGACAGGCTCCTACGAGCAGTACTTC.

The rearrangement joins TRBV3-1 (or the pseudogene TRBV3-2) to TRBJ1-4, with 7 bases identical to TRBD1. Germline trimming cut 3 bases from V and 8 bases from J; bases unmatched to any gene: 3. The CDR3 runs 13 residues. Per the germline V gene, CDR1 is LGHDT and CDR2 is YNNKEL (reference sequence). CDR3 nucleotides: TGTGCCAGCAGCCAGGGACAGAACGAAAAACTGTTTTTT. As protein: CASSQGQNEKLFF.

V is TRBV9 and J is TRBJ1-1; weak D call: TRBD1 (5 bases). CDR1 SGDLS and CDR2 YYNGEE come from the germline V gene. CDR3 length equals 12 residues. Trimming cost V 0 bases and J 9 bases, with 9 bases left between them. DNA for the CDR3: TGTGCCAGCAGCGTAGGTGCAGGGAAAGCTTTCTTT. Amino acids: CASSVGAGKAFF.

CDR3 sequence: CASSSSGRANEQFF. The CDR3 bases are TGTGCCAGCAGCTCCAGCGGGAGGGCGAATGAGCAGTTCTTC. The chain carries TRBV5-6 and TRBJ2-1, with 10 bases lining up with TRBD2. V lost 3 bases to trimming and J lost 7 bases; unmatched junction nucleotides: 4. Germline CDR1 and CDR2: SGHDT and YYEEEE. CDR3 length: 14 amino acids.

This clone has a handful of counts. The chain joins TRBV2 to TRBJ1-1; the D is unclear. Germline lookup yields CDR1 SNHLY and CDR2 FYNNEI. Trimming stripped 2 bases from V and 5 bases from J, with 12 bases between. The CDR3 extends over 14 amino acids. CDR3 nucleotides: TGTGCCAGCAGTGAACGGCGGGGTAGGACTGAAGCTTTCTTT. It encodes CASSERRGRTEAFF.

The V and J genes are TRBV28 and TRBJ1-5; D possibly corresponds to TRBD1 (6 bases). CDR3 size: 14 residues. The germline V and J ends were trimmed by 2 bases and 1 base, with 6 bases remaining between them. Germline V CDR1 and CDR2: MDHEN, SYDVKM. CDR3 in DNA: TGTGCCAGCAGTTTAGGACAGAGCAATCAGCCCCAGCATTTT. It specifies CASSLGQSNQPQHF. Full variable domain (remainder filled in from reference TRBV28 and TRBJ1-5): DVKVTQSSRYLVKRTGEKVFLECVQDMDHENMFWYRQDPGLGLRLIYFSYDVKMKEKGDIPEGYSVSREKKERFSLILESASTNQTSMYLCASSLGQSNQPQHFGDGTRLSIL.

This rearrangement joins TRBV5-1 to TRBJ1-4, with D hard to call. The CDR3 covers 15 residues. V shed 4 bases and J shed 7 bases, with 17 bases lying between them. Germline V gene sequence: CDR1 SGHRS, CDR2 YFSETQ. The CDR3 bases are TGCGCCAGCAGCCCCGCGGGAGACATGGGTGAAAAACTGTTTTTT. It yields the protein CASSPAGDMGEKLFF.

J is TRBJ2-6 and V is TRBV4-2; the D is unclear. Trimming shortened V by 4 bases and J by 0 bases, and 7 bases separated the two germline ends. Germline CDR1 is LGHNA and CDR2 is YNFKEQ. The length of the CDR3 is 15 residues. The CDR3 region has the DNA TGTGCCAGCAGCCCCCTAGGCTCTGGGGCCAACGTCCTGACTTTC. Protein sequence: CASSPLGSGANVLTF.

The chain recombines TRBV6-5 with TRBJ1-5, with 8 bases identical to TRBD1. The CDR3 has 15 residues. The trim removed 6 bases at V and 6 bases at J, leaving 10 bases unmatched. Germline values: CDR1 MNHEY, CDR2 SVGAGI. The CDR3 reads CASSLRQGPSQPQHF. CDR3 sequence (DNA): TGTGCCAGCAGCCTACGACAGGGGCCTAGTCAGCCCCAGCATTTT.

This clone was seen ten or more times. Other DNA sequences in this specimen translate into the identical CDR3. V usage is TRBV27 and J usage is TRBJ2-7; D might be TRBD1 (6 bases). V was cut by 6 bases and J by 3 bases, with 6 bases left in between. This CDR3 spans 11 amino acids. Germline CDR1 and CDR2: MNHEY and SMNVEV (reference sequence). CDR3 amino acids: CASRQGYEQYF. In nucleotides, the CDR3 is TGTGCCAGCAGACAGGGCTACGAGCAGTACTTC.

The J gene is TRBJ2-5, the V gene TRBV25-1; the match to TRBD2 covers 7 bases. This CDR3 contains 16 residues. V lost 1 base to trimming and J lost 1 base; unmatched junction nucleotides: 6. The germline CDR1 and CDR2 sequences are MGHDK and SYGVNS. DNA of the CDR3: TGTGCCAGCAGTGAATTTCGAGGACTAGTCCAAGAGACCCAGTACTTC. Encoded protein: CASSEFRGLVQETQYF.

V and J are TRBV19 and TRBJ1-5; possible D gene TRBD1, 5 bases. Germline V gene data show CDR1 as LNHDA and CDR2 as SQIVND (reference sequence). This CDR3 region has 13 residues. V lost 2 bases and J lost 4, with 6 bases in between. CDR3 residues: CASSISGNQPQHF. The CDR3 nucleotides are TGTGCCAGTAGTATATCAGGGAATCAGCCCCAGCATTTT.

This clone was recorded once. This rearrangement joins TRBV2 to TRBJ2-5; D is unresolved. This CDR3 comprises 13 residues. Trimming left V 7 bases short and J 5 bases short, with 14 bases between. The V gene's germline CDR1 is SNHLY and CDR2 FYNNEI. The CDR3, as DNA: TGTGCCAGCAATCGTTACCTGAGGGAGACCCAGTACTTC. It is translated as CASNRYLRETQYF.

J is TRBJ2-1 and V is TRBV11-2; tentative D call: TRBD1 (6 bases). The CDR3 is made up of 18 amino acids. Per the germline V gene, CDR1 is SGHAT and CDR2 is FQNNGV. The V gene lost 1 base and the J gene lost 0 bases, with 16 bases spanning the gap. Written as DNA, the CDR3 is TGTGCCAGCAGCTTAGGTAGGGGGATTATCGGCTCCTACAATGAGCAGTTCTTC. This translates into CASSLGRGIIGSYNEQFF.

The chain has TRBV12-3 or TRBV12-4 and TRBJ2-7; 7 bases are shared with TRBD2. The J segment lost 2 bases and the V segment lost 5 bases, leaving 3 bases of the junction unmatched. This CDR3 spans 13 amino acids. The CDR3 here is CASSGLGAYEQYF. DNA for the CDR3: TGTGCCAGCAGTGGACTAGGGGCCTACGAGCAGTACTTC.